This T cell receptor beta chain was sequenced in a study of CD8 T cells in Susac syndrome. Sequencing targeted TCR beta in blood CD8+ and CD4+ T cells. Those who served as multiple sclerosis controls were treatment-naive patients with stable or active relapsing-remitting disease. The authors negatively isolated CD8+ and CD4+ T cells and FACS-enriched TEMRA cells. The germline gives CDR1 MNHNY, CDR2 SVGAGI (reference sequence). This CDR3 is built from 15 residues. The V and J ends lost 6 bases and 1 base respectively, with 15 bases between them. The RNA input was roughly 0.45 to 1 ug, and it was reverse transcribed with random hexamers. The immunoSEQ assay covered 54 Vbeta and 13 Jbeta segments for CDR3. TCRdb fed the immunoSEQ multiplex PCR reads into MiXCR, producing one record per CDR3 protein. The sample holds about 140,000 distinct CDR3 sequences, 85% to 95% seen once.

The material sequenced was CD4+ T cells from PBMCs. The rearrangement joins TRBV6-6 to TRBJ1-1; no firm D call. This receptor was taken from a human donor with multiple sclerosis. CDR3 region: CASSPVRNPNTEAFF. The CDR3 region has the DNA TGTGCCAGCAGCCCGGTCAGAAACCCGAACACTGAAGCTTTCTTT.